This T cell receptor beta chain was obtained from a study of blood T cell repertoires in COVID-19. Study-wide background: Specimens from acute and convalescent COVID-19 originated in the United States, Italy and Spain. In each case, the material was cDNA or gDNA derived from T cells, B-cell-depleted T cells, or PBMCs.

V lost 4 bases to trimming and J lost 3 bases; unmatched junction nucleotides: 5. CDR1 is MGHRA, CDR2 YSYEKL, per germline. This CDR3 region has 15 residues. Authors' methods: Amplified reference gene primers provided the basis for estimating nucleated cell counts. The protocol was immunoSEQ multiplex PCR, while the TCRdb copy is restricted to in-frame clones and leaves out a portion. The DNA gave D and trimming, while V, J and clone size come from that table. This sample carries about 170,000 clones, 84% of them seen once, and the ten largest clones take approximately 7.7%. The V call is TRBV4-1, the J call TRBJ1-1, with TRBD1 matching 10 bases. The sequence was collected from a man in his forties who had recovered from COVID-19. The sample taken for sequencing was peripheral blood. This CDR3 is CASSRGTGADTEAFF. Written as DNA, the CDR3 is TGCGCCAGCAGCCGAGGGACAGGGGCGGACACTGAAGCTTTCTTT.